Listed here are 32 T cell receptor beta chains from one sample, sequenced in a study of T cells in Graves' hyperthyroidism and ophthalmopathy. Amplified TCR beta CDR3 regions came from RNA transcripts. Primed by the HTBI set, a first-round RT-PCR was run on the TCR CDR3. TCRdb called the multiplex PCR reads again in MiXCR, with one record for every CDR3 protein. There are over 350,000 distinct CDR3 sequences in the sample; over 12% occur only once, and roughly 13% lies in the top ten. The sequenced sample was blood. The receptor source for this set is a man between 18 and 29 years old with Graves' ophthalmopathy.

A few counts support this clonotype. The V and J genes are TRBV5-1 and TRBJ1-2; D call uncertain. The CDR3 has 14 amino acids. Trimming removed 0 bases from V and 4 bases from J, with 10 bases in between. From germline, CDR1 is SGHRS and CDR2 YFSETQ. CDR3 in amino acids: CASSLAGSLYGYTF. CDR3 DNA sequence: TGCGCCAGCAGCTTGGCTGGCAGTCTCTATGGCTACACCTTC.

At least ten counts were recorded for this clonotype. This chain joins TRBV3-1 and TRBJ2-2; 8 nucleotides match TRBD2. The length of the CDR3 is 16 residues. V was pared by 2 bases and J by 6 bases, with 8 bases of the junction left unmatched. Per germline, CDR1 LGHDT and CDR2 YNNKEL (reference sequence). The CDR3 spells CASSQSLPRGAGELFF. Written as DNA, the CDR3 is TGTGCCAGCAGCCAATCTCTTCCGCGGGGGGCCGGGGAGCTGTTTTTT.

The rearrangement links TRBV24-1 to TRBJ1-2, with 7 nucleotides matching TRBD1. The germline V gene has CDR1 KGHDR and CDR2 SFDVKD. After removal of 3 bases from V and 4 bases from J, the junction contained 16 bases not matched to a gene. This CDR3 comprises 18 residues. The CDR3 spells CATSDLTGAAIRFYGYTF. The CDR3 DNA follows: TGTGCCACCAGTGATCTAACAGGGGCCGCTATACGTTTCTATGGCTACACCTTC.

In its sample, this clonotype was seen many times. This chain joins TRBV3-1 and TRBJ2-2; weak D call: TRBD2 (5 bases). Germline CDR1 reads LGHDT; CDR2 reads YNNKEL (reference sequence). V lost 4 bases and J 0 bases, leaving 15 bases between the germline ends. The CDR3 runs to 17 residues. CDR3 DNA sequence: TGTGCCAGCAGCCCACGGCGGGCCGGTTCGAACACCGGGGAGCTGTTTTTT. This sequence encodes CASSPRRAGSNTGELFF.

This clonotype was seen repeatedly, ten times or more. The chain's CDR3 is CATGGEGTDTQYF. The CDR3, as DNA: TGTGCCACTGGAGGGGAAGGGACAGATACGCAGTATTTT. The chain joins TRBV12-3 or TRBV12-4 to TRBJ2-3; weak D call: TRBD2 (6 bases). This CDR3 spans 13 amino acids. V shed 10 bases and J shed 3 bases, with 14 bases lying between them.

The chain has TRBV10-3 and TRBJ1-5; perhaps TRBD1 as D (5 bases). Germline assignment: CDR1 ENHRY and CDR2 SYGVKD. CDR3 length: 15 amino acids. V was trimmed by 4 bases and J by 4 bases, leaving 14 bases between them. This CDR3 reads CAISGGWGENQPQHF. The CDR3 DNA follows: TGTGCCATCAGTGGCGGTTGGGGGGAGAATCAGCCCCAGCATTTT.

This clonotype was recorded many times. This chain uses TRBV27 with TRBJ1-1; 8 positions match TRBD1. The CDR3 extends over 14 amino acids. Germline V CDR1 and CDR2: MNHEY, SMNVEV (reference sequence). The trim removed 6 bases at V and 1 base at J, leaving 4 bases unmatched. The CDR3 protein is CASRRDRQNTEAFF. Here the CDR3 DNA reads TGTGCCAGCAGGAGGGACAGGCAGAACACTGAAGCTTTCTTT.

This clonotype showed up many times. The chain has TRBV5-1 and TRBJ2-7, with no clear D. Trimming stripped 7 bases from V and 1 base from J, with 9 bases between. CDR1 is SGHRS, CDR2 YFSETQ, per germline. The CDR3 contains 12 residues. The CDR3 DNA follows: TGCGCCAGCCGGCCGGAATCCTACGAGCAGTACTTC. Protein: CASRPESYEQYF.

This clonotype was picked up a small number of times. The chain has TRBV5-1 and TRBJ2-2; 10 bases align to TRBD2. This CDR3 is built from 16 residues. Germline V gives CDR1 SGHRS, CDR2 YFSETQ. Germline trimming cut 4 bases from V and 5 bases from J; bases unmatched to any gene: 8. CDR3 sequence: CASSAGTSGDTGELFF. For the CDR3, the DNA is TGCGCCAGCAGCGCAGGAACTAGCGGGGATACCGGGGAGCTGTTTTTT.

The chain couples TRBV10-1 to TRBJ2-5; D is ambiguous. The germline V and J ends were trimmed by 4 bases and 2 bases, with 8 bases remaining between them. The CDR3 spans 13 residues. From germline, CDR1 is WNHNN and CDR2 SYGVQD (reference sequence). CDR3 sequence reads: CASSGVGQETQYF. In DNA form, the CDR3 reads TGCGCCAGCAGTGGTGTGGGGCAAGAGACCCAGTACTTC.

This clonotype showed up many times. V is TRBV7-9 and J is TRBJ1-1; no firm D call. The CDR3 sequence is 14 residues long. CDR1 is SEHNR and CDR2 is FQNEAQ in the germline V gene (reference sequence). Trimming removed 1 base from V and 10 bases from J, with 16 bases in between. In DNA form, the CDR3 reads TGTGCCAGCAGCTTAGGCCAGGCCCCTGAGGGAGCTTTCTTT. Protein sequence: CASSLGQAPEGAFF.

The table lists this clonotype with a few counts. CDR3 nucleotide sequence: TGTGCCAGCAGTGAAGCGCGAAGAGACAGTCCTTCAGATACGCAGTATTTT. It encodes CASSEARRDSPSDTQYF. The V and J genes are TRBV6-1 and TRBJ2-3; D might be TRBD1 (5 bases). CDR1 and CDR2 (germline): MNHNS, SASEGT. V was trimmed by 0 bases and J by 4 bases, leaving 17 bases between them. This CDR3 spans 17 amino acids.

This clonotype was found a few times. This sequence joins TRBV4-1 and TRBJ2-7, with TRBD2 matching over 11 bases. Germline V gene lookup returns CDR1 MGHRA and CDR2 YSYEKL. The junction had 7 bases not matched to a gene; V was cut back by 4 bases and J by 2 bases. CDR3 length equals 16 residues. CDR3 DNA sequence: TGCGCCAGCAGCCTCTCCGGGACTAGCGGCACCTACGAGCAGTACTTC. Its translation: CASSLSGTSGTYEQYF.

V is TRBV19 and J is TRBJ2-1; either TRBD1 or TRBD2 may supply D (7 bases each). This CDR3 region has 16 residues. The V end was cut by 6 bases, the J end by 4 bases, with 19 bases between. CDR1 is LNHDA and CDR2 is SQIVND in the germline V gene (reference sequence). CDR3: CASRVFSGTEYNEQFF. The CDR3 DNA reads TGTGCCAGTAGAGTATTCAGCGGGACAGAATACAATGAGCAGTTCTTC.

Remarks on this clonotype: This may be a read error, as it is one base from a much larger clone. Given the absence of the conserved phenylalanine or tryptophan at the CDR3 end, a read error is likely. The CDR3 protein is CASSSWVGGNEKLFL. The CDR3 region has the DNA TGTGCCAGCAGTTCCTGGGTAGGGGGGAATGAAAAACTGTTTCTT. V usage is TRBV6-2 or TRBV6-3 and J usage is TRBJ1-4; weak D call: TRBD1 (6 bases). The germline V and J ends were trimmed by 4 bases and 5 bases, with 14 bases remaining between them. The germline V gene encodes CDR1 MNHEY and CDR2 SVGEGT. CDR3 length: 15 amino acids.

This clonotype appeared many times. The chain is built from TRBV2 and TRBJ1-6; the match to TRBD1 covers 8 bases. This CDR3 spans 15 amino acids. Germline V gene lookup returns CDR1 SNHLY and CDR2 FYNNEI. V lost 1 base, J lost 10 bases, and 6 bases stayed unmatched. CDR3 sequence reads: CASSEGGTGGSPLHF. For the CDR3, the DNA is TGTGCCAGCAGTGAAGGGGGGACAGGAGGCTCACCCCTCCACTTT.

In this sample, this clonotype turned up many times. The chain couples TRBV12-3 or TRBV12-4 to TRBJ1-2; 9 bases match TRBD1. Trimming cost V 6 bases and J 0 bases; bases outside gene matches: 2. The CDR3 has 14 amino acids. DNA of the CDR3: TGTGCCAGCAGGAGACAGGGGGCTAACTATGGCTACACCTTC. It yields the protein CASRRQGANYGYTF.

This clonotype was counted at least ten times. The V gene is TRBV27, the J gene TRBJ2-5; 9 positions agree with TRBD2. Germline V gives CDR1 MNHEY, CDR2 SMNVEV (reference sequence). With 0 bases clipped from V and 1 base from J, the junction kept 3 bases outside the gene matches. The CDR3 is made up of 16 amino acids. The CDR3 here is CASSLSPSGAQETQYF. The CDR3 bases are TGTGCCAGCAGTTTATCACCTAGCGGGGCCCAAGAGACCCAGTACTTC.

This clonotype was counted only a few times. The chain employs TRBV7-3 and TRBJ2-6; 8 bases align to TRBD2. Germline V CDR1 and CDR2: SGHTA, FQGTGA. The CDR3 covers 17 residues. V dropped 6 bases and J dropped 0; count of bases not matched to a gene: 7. CDR3 sequence (DNA): TGTGCCAGCAGTTACGGGGGGGGCAACTCTGGGGCCAACGTCCTGACTTTC. This codes for CASSYGGGNSGANVLTF. Filled out from reference TRBV7-3 and TRBJ2-6, the complete variable domain reads GAGVSQTPSNKVTEKGKYVELRCDPISGHTALYWYRQSLGQGPEFLIYFQGTGAADDSGLPNDRFFAVRPEGSVSTLKIQRTERGDSAVYLCASSYGGGNSGANVLTFGAGSRLTVL.

Ten or more counts support this clonotype. V is TRBV7-2 and J is TRBJ2-7, with D possibly being TRBD2 (7 bases). Trimming took 3 bases from V and 5 from J, leaving 17 bases between them. Germline assignment: CDR1 SGHTA and CDR2 FQGNSA. The CDR3 extends over 15 amino acids. The CDR3 reads CASSLVPGGPHEQYF. The CDR3 DNA reads TGTGCCAGCAGCTTGGTCCCGGGGGGCCCCCACGAGCAGTACTTC.

The chain carries TRBV7-2 and TRBJ2-6, with unresolved D. CDR3 length equals 16 residues. The V and J ends lost 5 bases and 0 bases respectively, with 11 bases between them. CDR1 SGHTA and CDR2 FQGNSA come from the germline V gene. The DNA of the CDR3 is TGTGCCAGCAGCGCTTCCAGGACCTCTGGGGCCAACGTCCTGACTTTC. Protein: CASSASRTSGANVLTF.

This clonotype was detected ten times or more. The chain links TRBV18 to TRBJ2-1; D not certain. The CDR3 runs 15 residues. Per germline, CDR1 KGHSH and CDR2 LQKENI. V was clipped by 1 base and J by 6 bases, with 13 bases between them. CDR3 DNA: TGTGCCAGCTCACCACGACGAGCAGGATTCAATGAGCAGTTCTTC. Protein: CASSPRRAGFNEQFF.

This clonotype was recorded many times. V and J are TRBV20-1 and TRBJ2-5; TRBD2 agrees at 7 bases. Germline V CDR1 and CDR2: DFQATT, SNEGSKA (reference sequence). The CDR3 length is 13 residues. V shed 4 bases and J 5 bases; nucleotides not matched to a gene: 7. CDR3 amino acids: CSAKVGGDETQYF. CDR3 DNA sequence: TGCAGTGCTAAGGTGGGAGGGGATGAGACCCAGTACTTC.

The rearrangement uses TRBV6-1 and TRBJ2-7; 7 bases map to TRBD2. The CDR3 loop spans 13 amino acids. Germline CDR1 reads MNHNS; CDR2 reads SASEGT. V shed 3 bases, J shed 3 bases, and the junction held 2 bases outside the gene matches. CDR3 DNA: TGTGCCAGCAGTGAGGTAGCGGGCTACGAGCAGTACTTC. Its translation: CASSEVAGYEQYF.

Worth noting for this clonotype: A read error is possible here, since a much larger clone lies one base away. The chain uses TRBV29-1 and TRBJ1-1; no reliable D call. Per the germline V gene, CDR1 is SQVTM and CDR2 is ANQGSEA. This CDR3 spans 12 amino acids. The CDR3 nucleotides are TGCAGCGCTGAAGATTGGACGGATGAAGCTTTCTTT. It encodes CSAEDWTDEAFF.

This clonotype was seen a handful of times. The chain employs TRBV5-1 and TRBJ2-1; D not certain. The CDR3 spans 15 residues. V lost 3 bases and J lost 6, with 16 bases in between. Germline loops: CDR1 SGHRS, CDR2 YFSETQ. The DNA for the CDR3 is TGCGCCAGCAGCTCAGTTCGTTTAGCTACCAATGAGCAGTTCTTC. Translation gives CASSSVRLATNEQFF.

This clonotype was seen repeatedly, ten times or more. The chain employs TRBV27 and TRBJ1-1; D is perhaps TRBD1 (5 bases). This CDR3 contains 14 residues. V lost 6 bases and J 4 bases, leaving 15 bases between the germline ends. Germline loops: CDR1 MNHEY, CDR2 SMNVEV (reference sequence). This CDR3 reads CASSPGTTGTEAFF. The DNA for the CDR3 is TGTGCCAGCAGCCCAGGGACCACGGGCACTGAAGCTTTCTTT.

Ten or more counts support this clonotype. The chain combines TRBV11-2 with TRBJ1-1, with TRBD1 matching 8 bases. Germline V CDR1 and CDR2: SGHAT, FQNNGV. CDR3 size: 15 residues. After removal of 1 base from V and 5 bases from J, the junction contained 6 bases not matched to a gene. In nucleotides, the CDR3 is TGTGCCAGCAGCTTAGGGGTACAGGGGGGGACTGAAGCTTTCTTT. Its translation: CASSLGVQGGTEAFF.

This rearrangement joins TRBV9 to TRBJ2-1; 12 bases line up with TRBD2. The tail of the sequence fits TRBJ2-7 better, so the J call may be wrong. The CDR3 runs to 17 residues. Germline loops: CDR1 SGDLS, CDR2 YYNGEE. The CDR3 coding sequence is TGTGCCAGCAGCGTAGTGCCTAGCGGGGGGGAGTACAATGAGCAGTACTTC. This sequence encodes CASSVVPSGGEYNEQYF.

V gene TRBV4-2 combines with J gene TRBJ1-2, with D perhaps TRBD1 (6 bases). Trimming took off 0 bases at V and 7 bases at J, with 21 bases between the two ends. The germline V gene has CDR1 LGHNA and CDR2 YNFKEQ. The length of the CDR3 is 17 residues. The CDR3 reads CASSQDEPWGGASGYTF. For the CDR3, the DNA is TGTGCCAGCAGCCAAGATGAACCTTGGGGGGGCGCATCTGGCTACACCTTC.

This chain links TRBV19 with TRBJ2-3; D is uncertain. V lost 5 bases and J lost 2, with 8 bases in between. The CDR3 is 13 residues long. The germline gives CDR1 LNHDA, CDR2 SQIVND (reference sequence). CDR3 DNA sequence: TGTGCCAGTAGTCGGGCCAACACAGATACGCAGTATTTT. This gives the protein CASSRANTDTQYF.

This clonotype showed up many times. V gene TRBV7-6 combines with J gene TRBJ2-1; a possible D gene is TRBD2 (6 bases). This CDR3 region has 15 residues. Between the trimmed V and J ends, which lost 4 bases and 0 bases, there was a span of 10 bases. Germline V gene sequence: CDR1 SGHVS, CDR2 FNYEAQ. This CDR3 reads CASSSGTPSYNEQFF. CDR3 bases: TGTGCCAGCAGCTCCGGGACTCCCTCCTACAATGAGCAGTTCTTC.